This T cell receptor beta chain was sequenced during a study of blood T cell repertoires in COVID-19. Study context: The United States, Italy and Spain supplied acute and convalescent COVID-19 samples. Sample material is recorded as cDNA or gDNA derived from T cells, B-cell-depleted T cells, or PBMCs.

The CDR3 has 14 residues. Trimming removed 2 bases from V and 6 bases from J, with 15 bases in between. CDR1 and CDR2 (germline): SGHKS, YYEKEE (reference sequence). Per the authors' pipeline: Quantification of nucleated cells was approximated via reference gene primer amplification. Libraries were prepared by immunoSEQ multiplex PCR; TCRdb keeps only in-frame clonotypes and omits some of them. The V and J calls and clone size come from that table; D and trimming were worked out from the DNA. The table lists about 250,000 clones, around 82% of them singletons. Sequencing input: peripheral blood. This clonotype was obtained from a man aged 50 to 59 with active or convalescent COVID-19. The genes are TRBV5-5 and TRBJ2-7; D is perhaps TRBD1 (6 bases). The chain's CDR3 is CASSFRRQDTEQYF. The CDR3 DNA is TGTGCCAGCAGCTTCCGACGACAGGATACCGAGCAGTACTTC.